The clone carrying this TCR delta chain has only a few counts. The antigen is undetermined. Extracted RNA was reverse transcribed into cDNA. The CDR3 regions were amplified by multiplex PCR from V-gene primers to a constant-region primer. TCRdb re-called the multiplex PCR reads with CATT. The sample records just under 55,000 delta-chain clones, more than 15% being singletons. The data belong to a study of Vδ1+ human thymocytes. Study-level findings and limits: Highly polyclonal TRG and TRD repertoires with Gaussian CDR3 length distributions appeared in thymus. Thymic delta-chain repertoires held approximately 20% Vdelta2 sequences and few Vdelta3, despite high sort purity. The authors advised highly purified populations and single-cell validation.

This CDR3 comprises 20 residues. CDR1 and CDR2 from the germline V gene are TSWWSYY and QGS. V gave up 7 bases and J gave up 3 bases; unmatched junction bases: 22. Thymocytes were sorted as CD3+ TCRVdelta1+ TCRVdelta2- after alphabeta T cell depletion. Purity of the sorted Vdelta1+ thymocytes ranged from 98% to 99.6%. What was sequenced was Vdelta1+ gamma-delta thymocytes from the thymus. Subset indicated: FACS-sorted CD3+ TCRalphabeta- TCRVdelta1+ TCRVdelta2- thymocytes. This receptor was taken from a boy younger than two who had congenital heart surgery. The chain has TRDV1 and TRDJ1; the match to TRDD3 covers 11 bases. As DNA, the CDR3 is TGTGCTCTTGCCCTGGGCCCTCCCGCCTACTGGGGGATAGATCCCGATAAACTCATCTTT. Its protein product is CALALGPPAYWGIDPDKLIF.